This is a list of T cell receptor beta chains from one sample in a study of T cell responses to AZD1222 COVID-19 vaccine. Profiled with immunoSEQ multiplex PCR; TCRdb holds only in-frame clones, not every one. The top ten hold over 13% of the sample, which has tens of thousands of clones, 80% to 90% seen once. The sequencing here drew on peripheral blood, taken on day 0 of AZD1222 vaccination. The receptors originated from an adult in good health. Both conserved end residues are part of each CDR3. The D gene is left open where the match is weak. Some rows have no size entry. The others give once, few or many, or a class for an expanded clone.

J | size | V | D | CDR3
TRBJ2-1 | - | TRBV5-6 | - | CASSSPRNEQFF
TRBJ1-2 | - | TRBV19 | - | CASSRSDGGYGYTF
TRBJ2-1 | - | TRBV7-9 | - | CASSSKIGGRDEQFF
TRBJ1-5 | - | TRBV28 | - | CASHGSNQPQHF
TRBJ2-5 | - | TRBV4-2 | - | CASSLSLTNQETQYF
TRBJ1-2 | - | TRBV5-4 | - | CASSGPGPIYGYTF
TRBJ2-7 | - | TRBV24-1 | TRBD1 | CATSDYEGTGTYEQYF
TRBJ1-3 | - | TRBV2 | - | CASILRGSFGRSSGNTIYF
TRBJ2-5 | - | TRBV18 | - | CASSDPASQGETQYF
TRBJ2-5 | - | TRBV4-1 | - | CASSDTTRIQETQYF
TRBJ2-7 | - | TRBV4-1 | - | CASSQDVGGPAYEQYF
TRBJ1-4 | - | TRBV11-2 | - | CASSLGGRGYNEKLFF
TRBJ1-2 | few | TRBV3-1/TRBV3-2 | - | CASSPYNTYGYTF
TRBJ1-1 | - | TRBV6-5 | - | CASRTMSGYTEAFF
TRBJ2-7 | - | TRBV28 | TRBD1 | CASSYIITGGGHYEQYF
TRBJ2-7 | - | TRBV19 | - | CASTGSPGVGEQYF
TRBJ1-1 | - | TRBV28 | - | CASSFKSGRAFF
TRBJ1-4 | - | TRBV28 | - | CASSRQWTTNEKLFF
TRBJ1-1 | - | TRBV28 | - | CASSLYGRGTEAFF
TRBJ2-7 | - | TRBV2 | - | CASSRPQGFSYEQYF
TRBJ1-5 | - | TRBV6-5 | TRBD1 | CASSYTGGGNQPQHF
TRBJ2-1 | - | TRBV5-1 | TRBD1 | CASGRTSGQGAREQFF
TRBJ2-7 | few | TRBV3-1/TRBV3-2 | - | CASSRGHEQYF
TRBJ2-1 | - | TRBV18 | - | CASSIRGGGEQFF
TRBJ1-2 | few | TRBV6-5 | - | CASSYRGEPYGYTF
TRBJ1-1 | - | TRBV5-6 | TRBD1 | CASSSDRVLNTEAFF
TRBJ1-4 | - | TRBV30 | - | CAWSVQATGKLFF
TRBJ1-6 | - | TRBV6-5 | - | CASSYRGGISPLHF
TRBJ1-5 | many | TRBV9 | - | CASSVATDQPQHF
TRBJ1-1 | - | TRBV30 | - | CAWGRDNTEAFF
TRBJ2-7 | few | TRBV5-1 | TRBD1 | CASSHDRGLSEQYF
TRBJ1-1 | - | TRBV10-3 | - | CAIMIDMNTEAFF
TRBJ2-5 | - | TRBV25-1 | TRBD2 | CASSALSGGAVETQYF
TRBJ2-7 | - | TRBV5-1 | - | CASSFFANSAREQYF
TRBJ1-2 | - | TRBV6-5 | - | CASRQRGANYGYTF
TRBJ1-6 | - | TRBV7-2 | TRBD1 | CASSARDRGHNSPLHF
TRBJ2-7 | - | TRBV7-6 | - | CASSPGDYEQYF
TRBJ2-7 | - | TRBV23-1 | - | CASNKPQGPKTYEQYF
TRBJ1-3 | - | TRBV18 | - | CASSAYTGDSGNTIYF
TRBJ2-2 | - | TRBV3-1/TRBV3-2 | - | CASSPYYGANTGELFF
TRBJ2-7 | - | TRBV28 | - | CASSLPRHEQYF
TRBJ2-7 | - | TRBV27 | TRBD2 | CASSFSGLASSEQYF
TRBJ2-7 | - | TRBV7-9 | - | CASSLGTDFSYEQYF
TRBJ2-3 | - | TRBV18 | TRBD2 | CASSPPGIQRGGPRADTQYF
TRBJ1-2 | - | TRBV11-2 | - | CASSKSGGGLKGYTF
TRBJ1-2 | few | TRBV7-6 | - | CASSLGGGYGYTF
TRBJ1-2 | - | TRBV19 | - | CASTHNYGYTF
TRBJ2-3 | - | TRBV15 | - | CATSSVERGSGTQYF